Here is one T cell receptor beta chain with its context. This specimen comes from a study of blood T cell repertoires in COVID-19. In the study overall: Some COVID-19 samples were acute and others convalescent; all came from the United States, Italy and Spain. Sample material is recorded as cDNA or gDNA derived from T cells, B-cell-depleted T cells, or PBMCs.

Authors' processing steps: Reference gene primer amplification gave nucleated cell count estimates. The data were produced by immunoSEQ multiplex PCR, yet TCRdb's version contains in-frame clones alone and is incomplete. Clonal size and the V and J genes are those of that table, whereas D and trimming came from the DNA. The sample carries about 250,000 clones, 65% to 85% recorded once. This receptor was obtained from a woman in her 40s who had recovered from COVID-19. Sequenced material: peripheral blood.

The CDR3 reads CASRMTVSYEQYF. Here the CDR3 DNA reads TGTGCCAGCAGAATGACAGTTTCCTACGAGCAGTACTTC. The rearrangement uses TRBV6-5 and TRBJ2-7; D possibly corresponds to TRBD1 (5 bases). V lost 6 bases and J lost 1, with 10 bases in between. The CDR3 length is 13 residues. In germline, CDR1 is MNHEY, CDR2 SVGAGI.